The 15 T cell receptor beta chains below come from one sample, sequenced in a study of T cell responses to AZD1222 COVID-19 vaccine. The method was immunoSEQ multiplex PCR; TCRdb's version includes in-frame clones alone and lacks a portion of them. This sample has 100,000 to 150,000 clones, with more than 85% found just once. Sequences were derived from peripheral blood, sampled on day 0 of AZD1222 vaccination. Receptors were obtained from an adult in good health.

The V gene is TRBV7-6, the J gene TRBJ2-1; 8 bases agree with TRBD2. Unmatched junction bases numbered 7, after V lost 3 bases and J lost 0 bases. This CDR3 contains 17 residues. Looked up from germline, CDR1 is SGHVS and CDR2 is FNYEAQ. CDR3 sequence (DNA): TGTGCCAGCAGCTTGGATGTAGCGGGAAGCTCCTACAATGAGCAGTTCTTC. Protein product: CASSLDVAGSSYNEQFF.

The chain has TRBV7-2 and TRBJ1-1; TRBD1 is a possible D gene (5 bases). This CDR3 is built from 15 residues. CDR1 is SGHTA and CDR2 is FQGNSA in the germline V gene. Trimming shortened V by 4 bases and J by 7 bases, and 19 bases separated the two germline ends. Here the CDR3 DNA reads TGTGCCAGCAGCTCAAATGGACACCGAAGTGATGAAGCTTTCTTT. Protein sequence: CASSSNGHRSDEAFF. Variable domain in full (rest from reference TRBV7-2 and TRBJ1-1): GAGVSQSPSNKVTEKGKDVELRCDPISGHTALYWYRQSLGQGLEFLIYFQGNSAPDKSGLPSDRFSAERTGGSVSTLTIQRTQQEDSAVYLCASSSNGHRSDEAFFGQGTRLTVV.

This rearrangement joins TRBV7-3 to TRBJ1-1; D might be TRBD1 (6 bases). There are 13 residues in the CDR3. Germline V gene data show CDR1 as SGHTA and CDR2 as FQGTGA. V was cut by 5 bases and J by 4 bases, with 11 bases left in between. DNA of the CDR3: TGTGCCAGCAGCCCAGCGGGGGCCACTGAAGCTTTCTTT. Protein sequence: CASSPAGATEAFF.

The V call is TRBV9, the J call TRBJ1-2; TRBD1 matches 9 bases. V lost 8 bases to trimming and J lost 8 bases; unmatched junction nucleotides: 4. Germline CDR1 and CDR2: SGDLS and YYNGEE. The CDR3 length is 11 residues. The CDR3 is CASRQGDGYTF. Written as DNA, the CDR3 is TGTGCCAGTCGACAGGGGGACGGCTACACCTTC.

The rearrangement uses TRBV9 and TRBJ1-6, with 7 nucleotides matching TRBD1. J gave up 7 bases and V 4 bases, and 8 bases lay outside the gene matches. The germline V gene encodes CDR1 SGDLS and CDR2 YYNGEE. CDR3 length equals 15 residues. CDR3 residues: CASSSEGQANSPLHF. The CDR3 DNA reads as TGTGCCAGCAGCTCAGAAGGACAGGCGAATTCACCCCTCCACTTT. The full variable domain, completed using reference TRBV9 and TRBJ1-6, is DSGVTQTPKHLITATGQRVTLRCSPRSGDLSVYWYQQSLDQGLQFLIQYYNGEERAKGNILERFSAQQFPDLHSELNLSSLELGDSALYFCASSSEGQANSPLHFGNGTRLTVT.

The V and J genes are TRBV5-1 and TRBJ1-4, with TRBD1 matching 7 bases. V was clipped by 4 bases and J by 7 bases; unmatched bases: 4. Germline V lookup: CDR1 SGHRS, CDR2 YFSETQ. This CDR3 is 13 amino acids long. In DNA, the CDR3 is TGCGCCAGCAGCAGAGGGGGCGTTGAAAAACTGTTTTTT. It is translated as CASSRGGVEKLFF.

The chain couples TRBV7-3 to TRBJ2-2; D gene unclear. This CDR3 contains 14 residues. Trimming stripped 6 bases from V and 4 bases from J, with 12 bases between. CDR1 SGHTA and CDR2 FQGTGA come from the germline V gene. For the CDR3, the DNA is TGTGCCAGCAGGCTAACTGGAAGCACCGGGGAGCTGTTTTTT. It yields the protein CASRLTGSTGELFF.

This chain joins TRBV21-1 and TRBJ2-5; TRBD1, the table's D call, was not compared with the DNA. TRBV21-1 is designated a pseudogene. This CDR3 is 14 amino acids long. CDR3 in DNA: TGTGCCAGCAGCCCCTCGACAGATCAAGAGACCCAGTACTTC. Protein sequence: CASSPSTDQETQYF.

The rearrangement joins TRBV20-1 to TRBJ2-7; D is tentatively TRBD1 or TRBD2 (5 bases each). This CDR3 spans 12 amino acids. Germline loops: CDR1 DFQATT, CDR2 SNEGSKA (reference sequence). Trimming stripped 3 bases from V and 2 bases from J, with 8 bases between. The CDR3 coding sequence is TGCAGTGCTAGTAGGGGACCCTACGAGCAGTACTTC. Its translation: CSASRGPYEQYF.

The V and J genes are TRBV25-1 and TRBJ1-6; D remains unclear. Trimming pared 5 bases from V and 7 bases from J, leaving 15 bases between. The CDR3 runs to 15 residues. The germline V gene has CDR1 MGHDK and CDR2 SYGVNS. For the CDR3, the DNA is TGTGCCAGCAGTCAGCTAGCCCCGGGGAATTCACCCCTCCACTTT. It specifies CASSQLAPGNSPLHF.

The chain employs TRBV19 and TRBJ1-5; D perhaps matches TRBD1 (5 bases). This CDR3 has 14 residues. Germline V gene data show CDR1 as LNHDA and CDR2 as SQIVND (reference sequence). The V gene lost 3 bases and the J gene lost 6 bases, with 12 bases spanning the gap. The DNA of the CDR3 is TGTGCCAGTAGTATCCCAGGGTCTGTTCAGCCCCAGCATTTT. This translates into CASSIPGSVQPQHF.

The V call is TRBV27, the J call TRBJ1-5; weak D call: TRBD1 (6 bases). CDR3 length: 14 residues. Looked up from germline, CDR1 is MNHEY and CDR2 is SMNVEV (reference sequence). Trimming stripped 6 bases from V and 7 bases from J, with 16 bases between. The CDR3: CASRVLGGRQPQHF. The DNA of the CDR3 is TGTGCCAGCAGAGTTCTGGGGGGGCGGCAGCCCCAGCATTTT.

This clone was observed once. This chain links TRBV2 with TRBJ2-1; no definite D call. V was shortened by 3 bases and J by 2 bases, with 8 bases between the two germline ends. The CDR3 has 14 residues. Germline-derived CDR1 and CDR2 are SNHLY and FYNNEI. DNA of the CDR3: TGTGCCAGCAGTGAGGAGTCTCCCTACAATGAGCAGTTCTTC. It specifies CASSEESPYNEQFF.

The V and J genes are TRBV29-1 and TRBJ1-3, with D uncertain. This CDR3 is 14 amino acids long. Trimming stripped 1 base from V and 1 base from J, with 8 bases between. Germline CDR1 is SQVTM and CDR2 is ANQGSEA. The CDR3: CSVEGWRSGNTIYF. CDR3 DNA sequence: TGCAGCGTTGAAGGGTGGCGGTCTGGAAACACCATATATTTT.

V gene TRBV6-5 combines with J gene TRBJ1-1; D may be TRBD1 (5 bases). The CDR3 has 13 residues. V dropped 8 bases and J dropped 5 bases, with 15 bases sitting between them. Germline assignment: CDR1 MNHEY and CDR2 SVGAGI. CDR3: CASQPGSRTEAFF. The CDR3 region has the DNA TGTGCCAGCCAACCAGGGAGTCGGACTGAAGCTTTCTTT.